Presented here are 13 T cell receptor beta chains from one specimen sequenced in a study of beta chain features in type 1 diabetes. The sequenced template was cDNA made from the entire isolated RNA. Sequencing used immunoSEQ multiplex PCR; TCRdb keeps in-frame clones, though not all of them. The table records about 290,000 clones, 7.5% to 9.5% of them present only once. The specimen sequenced was central memory CD4+ T cells from blood. The receptors here all came from a woman under 30 in good health.

This clone occurred many times. The CDR3 region is CASKSVNYGYTF. The CDR3 DNA reads TGTGCCAGCAAGTCGGTCAACTATGGCTACACCTTC. The V call is TRBV2, the J call TRBJ1-2; D is undetermined. Germline loops: CDR1 SNHLY, CDR2 FYNNEI. The V gene lost 7 bases and the J gene lost 2 bases, with 8 bases spanning the gap. The CDR3 is 12 amino acids.

V and J are TRBV29-1 and TRBJ2-4, with a weak D call TRBD2 (6 bases). Germline V gene lookup returns CDR1 SQVTM and CDR2 ANQGSEA. The CDR3 length is 14 residues. The V gene lost 6 bases and the J gene lost 1 base, with 13 bases spanning the gap. The CDR3 region is CSVAPGGAKNIQYF. Written as DNA, the CDR3 is TGCAGCGTCGCCCCCGGAGGGGCCAAAAACATTCAGTACTTC.

This chain joins TRBV19 and TRBJ1-2; no reliable D call. The V end lost 4 bases, the J end lost 0 bases, and 12 bases lay between the germline ends. Germline V gives CDR1 LNHDA, CDR2 SQIVND (reference sequence). The CDR3 totals 15 residues. The CDR3 DNA reads TGTGCCAGTAGTAGGGTCCGGGATACTAACTATGGCTACACCTTC. Amino acid sequence: CASSRVRDTNYGYTF.

Worth noting for this clone: This likely stems from a read error, as it lies one base from a far larger clone. CDR3 sequence: CARSPIAGGRNEQFF. CDR3 bases: TGTGCCAGGAGCCCGATAGCGGGGGGCCGGAATGAGCAGTTCTTC. The V call is TRBV19, the J call TRBJ2-1; 10 positions match TRBD2. The germline gives CDR1 LNHDA, CDR2 SQIVND (reference sequence). J was trimmed by 7 bases and V by 9 bases; bases with no gene match: 12. The CDR3 extends over 15 amino acids.

V and J are TRBV6-5 and TRBJ2-5; D is possibly TRBD2 (6 bases). In germline, CDR1 is MNHEY, CDR2 SVGAGI. The V and J ends lost 0 bases and 3 bases respectively, with 14 bases between them. The CDR3 covers 16 residues. This CDR3 reads CASSYSRTGEKETQYF. CDR3 in DNA: TGTGCCAGCAGTTACTCCAGGACGGGGGAAAAAGAGACCCAGTACTTC.

The rearrangement uses TRBV27 and TRBJ1-2, with 9 bases lining up with TRBD1. The CDR3 spans 15 residues. Per germline, CDR1 MNHEY and CDR2 SMNVEV (reference sequence). The V gene end was trimmed by 4 bases and the J gene end by 4 bases; junction bases not matched to a gene: 7. The CDR3 bases are TGTGCCAGCAGTTCCCCGGGACAGGGAGGCTATGGCTACACCTTC. Translating gives CASSSPGQGGYGYTF.

This clone appeared many times. The V call is TRBV7-2, the J call TRBJ2-3, with TRBD1 identical over 9 bases. There are 16 residues in the CDR3. The junction had 10 bases not matched to a gene; V was cut back by 5 bases and J by 4 bases. Germline CDR1 SGHTA, CDR2 FQGNSA. CDR3 DNA: TGTGCCAGCAGCAGGGGCCCGGGACAGGGAGCAGATACGCAGTATTTT. Translation: CASSRGPGQGADTQYF. Drawing the rest from reference TRBV7-2 and TRBJ2-3, the complete variable domain is GAGVSQSPSNKVTEKGKDVELRCDPISGHTALYWYRQSLGQGLEFLIYFQGNSAPDKSGLPSDRFSAERTGGSVSTLTIQRTQQEDSAVYLCASSRGPGQGADTQYFGPGTRLTVL.

Only a few counts were recorded for this clone. This chain uses TRBV30 with TRBJ2-2; no firm D call. This CDR3 contains 12 residues. The germline gives CDR1 GTSNPN, CDR2 SVGIG (reference sequence). Between the trimmed V and J ends, which lost 4 bases and 6 bases, there was a span of 9 bases. In nucleotides, the CDR3 is TGTGCCTGGAAAGGGTGGGCCGGGGAGCTGTTTTTT. This translates into CAWKGWAGELFF.

This chain connects TRBV18 to TRBJ2-1; D is perhaps TRBD2 (5 bases). Trimming shortened V by 4 bases and J by 4 bases, and 20 bases separated the two germline ends. The length of the CDR3 is 17 residues. The germline V gene has CDR1 KGHSH and CDR2 LQKENI. The CDR3 protein is CASSRNSGSLGYNEQFF. CDR3 bases: TGTGCCAGCTCACGCAACAGCGGCTCCCTGGGGTACAATGAGCAGTTCTTC.

This clone was found a few times. The chain is built from TRBV25-1 and TRBJ2-2; D might be TRBD1 (5 bases). This CDR3 contains 17 residues. CDR1 is MGHDK and CDR2 is SYGVNS in the germline V gene. Trimming took off 4 bases at V and 4 bases at J, with 19 bases between the two ends. CDR3 sequence: CASSVGVRLQGTGELFF. In nucleotides, the CDR3 is TGTGCCAGCAGTGTCGGAGTCCGGCTTCAGGGCACCGGGGAGCTGTTTTTT.

There are a few counts of this clone. The chain is built from TRBV5-4 and TRBJ2-2, with D unclear. The CDR3 is 13 residues long. Germline loops: CDR1 SGHNT, CDR2 YYREEE (reference sequence). The V gene lost 4 bases and the J gene lost 0 bases, with 4 bases spanning the gap. For the CDR3, the DNA is TGTGCCAGCAGCCCAGCGAACACCGGGGAGCTGTTTTTT. Encoded protein: CASSPANTGELFF.

This clone came up many times. The chain links TRBV2 to TRBJ2-1; D gene uncertain. The germline V gene encodes CDR1 SNHLY and CDR2 FYNNEI. This CDR3 has 15 amino acids. V lost 6 bases and J 0 bases, leaving 12 bases between the germline ends. CDR3 sequence reads: CASRNWLISYNEQFF. As DNA, the CDR3 is TGTGCCAGCAGGAATTGGCTAATCTCCTACAATGAGCAGTTCTTC.

The chain is built from TRBV7-9 and TRBJ2-2, with a tentative D call TRBD1 (5 bases). Germline V CDR1 and CDR2: SEHNR, FQNEAQ (reference sequence). V lost 2 bases, J lost 7 bases, and 8 bases lay in between. The CDR3 is 13 amino acids. The CDR3 DNA follows: TGTGCCAGCAGCTTATTTCAGGGCGGGGAGCTGTTTTTT. The encoded protein is CASSLFQGGELFF.